These 9 T cell receptor beta chains originate from one sample sequenced in a study of cytomegalovirus exposure and HLA in healthy donors. The PCR made use of 60 Vbeta and 13 Jbeta primers. The protocol was immunoSEQ multiplex PCR, while the TCRdb copy is restricted to in-frame clones and leaves out a portion. The data contain under 200,000 clones, approximately 72% of them singletons. Sequencing input: PBMCs. Every receptor here comes from a man aged 18 to 35 in good health and CMV-seronegative.

V gene TRBV28 combines with J gene TRBJ2-7, with D possibly matching TRBD2 (6 bases). V shed 2 bases and J shed 2 bases, with 7 bases lying between them. The CDR3 loop spans 13 amino acids. From germline, CDR1 is MDHEN and CDR2 SYDVKM. CDR3 in amino acids: CASSLGGPYEQYF. The CDR3 nucleotides read TGTGCCAGCAGTTTAGGAGGGCCCTACGAGCAGTACTTC.

V usage is TRBV7-9 and J usage is TRBJ1-2, with 9 bases fitting TRBD1. Germline values: CDR1 SEHNR, CDR2 FQNEAQ (reference sequence). The CDR3 covers 19 residues. The V gene end was trimmed by 1 base and the J gene end by 6 bases; junction bases not matched to a gene: 18. CDR3 protein: CASSLGGVGTGPWGDGYTF. Written as DNA, the CDR3 is TGTGCCAGCAGCTTAGGGGGGGTCGGGACAGGGCCTTGGGGAGATGGCTACACCTTC.

This clone was seen only a few times. The chain combines TRBV4-1 with TRBJ2-7, with TRBD1 matching over 7 bases. The V gene's germline CDR1 is MGHRA and CDR2 YSYEKL. This CDR3 region has 16 residues. V lost 4 bases and J lost 0; bases outside the gene matches: 9. The CDR3 here is CASSPLIAGGSYEQYF. CDR3 sequence (DNA): TGCGCCAGCAGCCCCCTTATAGCAGGGGGCTCCTACGAGCAGTACTTC.

The gene calls are TRBV28 and TRBJ2-2, with a weak D call TRBD2 (5 bases). Trimming stripped 6 bases from V and 6 bases from J, with 17 bases between. CDR1 is MDHEN and CDR2 is SYDVKM in the germline V gene. The CDR3 is 15 amino acids. CDR3 loop: CASSLPGSVPGELFF. For the CDR3, the DNA is TGTGCCAGCAGCCTCCCGGGATCTGTCCCCGGGGAGCTGTTTTTT.

The genes are TRBV12-2 and TRBJ2-3; the table's D call TRBD1 went unverified against the DNA. TRBV12-2 is an annotated pseudogene. The CDR3 has 16 amino acids. The CDR3 DNA reads TGTGCAAGTCGCCCCCCCCAGGGGGTTGGCACAGATACGCAGTATTTT. It translates to CASRPPQGVGTDTQYF.

The rearrangement links TRBV2 to TRBJ2-5; TRBD1 aligns across 9 bases. This CDR3 has 15 residues. The germline V gene has CDR1 SNHLY and CDR2 FYNNEI. Unmatched junction bases numbered 7, after V lost 4 bases and J lost 4 bases. CDR3 amino acids: CASSVGQGWGETQYF. The CDR3, as DNA: TGTGCCAGCAGTGTGGGACAGGGCTGGGGAGAGACCCAGTACTTC.

The chain joins TRBV27 to TRBJ2-7; D unclear. Trimming took off 0 bases at V and 1 base at J, with 4 bases between the two ends. Germline V gives CDR1 MNHEY, CDR2 SMNVEV (reference sequence). This CDR3 is built from 13 residues. The CDR3 sequence is CASSLSLSYEQYF. CDR3 coding DNA: TGTGCCAGCAGTTTATCCCTTTCCTACGAGCAGTACTTC.

The chain carries TRBV5-6 and TRBJ2-3, with 7 bases that match TRBD2. Germline V gene data show CDR1 as SGHDT and CDR2 as YYEEEE. The junction had 2 bases not matched to a gene; V was cut back by 4 bases and J by 3 bases. This CDR3 is built from 13 residues. This CDR3 is CASSRGVTDTQYF. CDR3 bases: TGTGCCAGCAGCCGGGGGGTGACAGATACGCAGTATTTT.

V gene TRBV5-6 combines with J gene TRBJ2-7; 9 bases are shared with TRBD2. The CDR3 runs 15 residues. Germline CDR1 SGHDT, CDR2 YYEEEE. The trim removed 0 bases at V and 5 bases at J, leaving 6 bases unmatched. The CDR3 sequence: CASSLDLAGFDEQYF. CDR3 in DNA: TGTGCCAGCAGCTTGGATCTAGCGGGATTTGACGAGCAGTACTTC.